Listed below are T cell receptor beta chains from one sample, sequenced in a study of cytomegalovirus exposure and HLA in healthy donors. Repertoires were generated with immunoSEQ multiplex PCR, while TCRdb's copy carries only in-frame clones and drops some. The sample includes more than 140,000 clones, 60% to 80% of them seen just once. Material: PBMCs. Receptor source: a male donor in good health and CMV-seronegative. Both conserved end residues are part of each CDR3. D genes are given only for firm matches. Expanded clones get a size class; other rows say once, few or many, or leave the size out.

clone_size,d_call,j_call,v_call,cdr3_aa,cdr3_nt
.,.,TRBJ1-4,TRBV6-1,CASTPSRGNEKLFF,TGTGCCAGCACTCCGAGCAGGGGAAATGAAAAACTGTTTTTT
once,.,TRBJ2-7,TRBV11-3,CASSSRDTAYEQYF,TGTGCCAGCAGCTCGAGGGACACAGCCTACGAGCAGTACTTC
.,.,TRBJ2-7,TRBV5-1,CASSPESSYEQYF,TGCGCCAGCAGCCCCGAGAGCTCCTACGAGCAGTACTTC
.,.,TRBJ2-3,TRBV7-6,CASSSLSMGTDTQYF,TGTGCCAGCAGCTCACTGTCCATGGGCACAGATACGCAGTATTTT
.,TRBD1,TRBJ1-4,TRBV15,CATSLNRGIGEKLFF,TGTGCCACCAGCTTGAACAGGGGTATTGGTGAAAAACTGTTTTTT
.,.,TRBJ1-3,TRBV7-2,CASSKQGDRNGNTIYF,TGTGCCAGCAGCAAACAGGGTGACCGAAATGGAAACACCATATATTTT
.,.,TRBJ2-3,TRBV6-6,CASSPRVIGTDTQYF,TGTGCCAGCAGCCCCAGGGTTATCGGCACAGATACGCAGTATTTT
.,.,TRBJ2-6,TRBV10-3,CAISGLPSSGANVLTF,TGTGCCATCAGTGGTCTTCCCAGCTCTGGGGCCAACGTCCTGACTTTC
.,TRBD1,TRBJ1-2,TRBV18,CASSEDRDYGYTF,TGTGCCAGCTCAGAAGACAGGGACTATGGCTACACCTTC
once,.,TRBJ1-1,TRBV19,CASSINAVMNTEAFF,TGTGCCAGTAGTATCAACGCGGTCATGAACACTGAAGCTTTCTTT
.,.,TRBJ2-2,TRBV10-3,CAISEVGTTRRTGELFF,TGTGCCATCAGTGAGGTCGGGACAACCCGACGTACCGGGGAGCTGTTTTTT